This TCR beta chain is from a study of blood T cells in healthy people across ages. Note on this clonotype: Antigen unknown.

It was with a sample-barcoded 5' primer and a J-beta primer mix that a second PCR of roughly 7 to 12 cycles was run. MiXCR was run by TCRdb on the 5' RACE reads, yielding one entry per CDR3 protein. The sample consists of 600,000 to 1,000,000 distinct CDR3 sequences, about 62% of them appearing once. Overall study findings and caveats: The recorded TCR beta diversity per million T cells decreased in a roughly linear manner with age.

Looked up from germline, CDR1 is SEHNR and CDR2 is FQNEAQ (reference sequence). The V gene end was trimmed by 7 bases and the J gene end by 2 bases; junction bases not matched to a gene: 11. The CDR3 runs 15 residues. Sequenced: blood. The rearrangement uses TRBV7-9 and TRBJ2-7; 7 bases fit TRBD2. This TCR came from a man younger than 40 in good health. CDR3 coding DNA: TGTGCCAGCACCGTAGGGTCAGCGGGACCCTACGAGCAGTACTTC. Translation: CASTVGSAGPYEQYF.